The T cell receptor (beta chain) under discussion was sequenced for a study of T-cell reconstitution after alpha-beta-depleted transplantation in children. Trimming removed 2 bases from V and 4 bases from J; junction bases left unmatched: 13. Germline CDR1 DFQATT, CDR2 SNEGSKA (reference sequence). This CDR3 is 16 amino acids long. The sample holds a few counts of this clonotype. Preparation of the TCRbeta library was carried out with unique molecular identifiers. In TCRdb, the PCR reads were re-called with MiXCR into one record per CDR3 protein. The sample lists hundreds of thousands of distinct CDR3 sequences, over 8% seen once, with about 9.5% in the top ten.

The sample was PBMCs from the stem cell graft donor, taken from the stem cell graft. The receptor was derived from a human donor who donated a stem cell graft to a child with SCID. V gene TRBV20-1 combines with J gene TRBJ2-7, with TRBD1 identical over 8 bases. In DNA, the CDR3 is TGCAGTGCTAGATCGCGGCGGCAGGGGGCAACATACGAGCAGTACTTC. This encodes CSARSRRQGATYEQYF.